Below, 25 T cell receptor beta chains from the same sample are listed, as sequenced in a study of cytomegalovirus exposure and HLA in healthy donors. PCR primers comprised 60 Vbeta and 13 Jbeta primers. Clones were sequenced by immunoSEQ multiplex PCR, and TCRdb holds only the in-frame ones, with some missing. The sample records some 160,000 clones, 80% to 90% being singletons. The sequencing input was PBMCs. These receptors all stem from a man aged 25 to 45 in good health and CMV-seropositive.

In nucleotides, the CDR3 is TGTGCCAGCAGCGTGGGCCCTTACCAGGCCGATGCCTACAATGAGCAGTTCTTC. This gives the protein CASSVGPYQADAYNEQFF. The genes are TRBV9 and TRBJ2-1; no firm D call. The CDR3 length is 18 residues. Trimming stripped 2 bases from V and 2 bases from J, with 20 bases between. The germline V gene has CDR1 SGDLS and CDR2 YYNGEE.

CDR3 sequence: CASSLGEPNTEAFF. In DNA form, the CDR3 reads TGCGCCAGCAGCTTAGGAGAGCCGAACACTGAAGCTTTCTTT. The V call is TRBV5-1, the J call TRBJ1-1; D is unresolved. CDR1 and CDR2 from the germline V gene are SGHRS and YFSETQ. V lost 2 bases and J lost 1, with 9 bases in between. The CDR3 covers 14 residues.

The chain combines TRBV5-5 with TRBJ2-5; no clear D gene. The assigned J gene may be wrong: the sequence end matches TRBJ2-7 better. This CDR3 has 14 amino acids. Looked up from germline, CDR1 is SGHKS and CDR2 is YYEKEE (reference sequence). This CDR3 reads CASSSWVRSYEQYF. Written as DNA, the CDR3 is TGTGCCAGCAGCTCCTGGGTCAGGTCCTACGAGCAGTACTTC.

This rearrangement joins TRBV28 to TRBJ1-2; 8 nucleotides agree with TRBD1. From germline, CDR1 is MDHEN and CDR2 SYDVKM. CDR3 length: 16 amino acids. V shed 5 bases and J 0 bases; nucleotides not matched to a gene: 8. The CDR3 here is CASSRTGTLANYGYTF. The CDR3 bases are TGTGCCAGCAGTAGGACAGGGACGTTAGCTAACTATGGCTACACCTTC.

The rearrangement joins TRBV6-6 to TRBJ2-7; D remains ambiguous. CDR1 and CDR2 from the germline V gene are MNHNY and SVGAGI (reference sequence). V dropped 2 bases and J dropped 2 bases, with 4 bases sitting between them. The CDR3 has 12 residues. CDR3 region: CASSYSTYEQYF. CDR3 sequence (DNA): TGTGCCAGCAGTTACAGCACCTACGAGCAGTACTTC.

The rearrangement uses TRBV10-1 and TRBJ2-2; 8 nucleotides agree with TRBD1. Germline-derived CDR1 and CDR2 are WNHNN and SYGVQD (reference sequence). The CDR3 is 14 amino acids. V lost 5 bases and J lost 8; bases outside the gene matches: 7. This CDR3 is CASSRQGAYGELFF. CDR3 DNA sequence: TGCGCCAGCAGTCGGCAGGGGGCGTATGGGGAGCTGTTTTTT.

CDR3 in amino acids: CASSLGHGGTEAFF. The CDR3 DNA reads as TGCGCCAGCAGCCTCGGACACGGGGGAACTGAAGCTTTCTTT. This rearrangement joins TRBV4-1 to TRBJ1-1; D may be TRBD1 (5 bases). The V end lost 4 bases, the J end lost 5 bases, and 14 bases lay between the germline ends. The CDR3 is made up of 14 amino acids. In germline, CDR1 is MGHRA, CDR2 YSYEKL.

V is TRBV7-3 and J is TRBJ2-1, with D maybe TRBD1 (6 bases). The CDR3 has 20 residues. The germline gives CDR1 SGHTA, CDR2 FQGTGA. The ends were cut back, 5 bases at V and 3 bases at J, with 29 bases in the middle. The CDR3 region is CASSPQVQGETGFVYNEQFF. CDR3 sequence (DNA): TGTGCCAGCAGCCCCCAGGTACAGGGAGAGACGGGGTTCGTCTACAATGAGCAGTTCTTC.

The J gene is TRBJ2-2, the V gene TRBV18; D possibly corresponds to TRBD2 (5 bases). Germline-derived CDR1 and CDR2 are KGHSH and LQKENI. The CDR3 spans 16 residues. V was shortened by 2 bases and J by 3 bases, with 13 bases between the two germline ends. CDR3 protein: CASSPTLAGDTGELFF. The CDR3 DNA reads TGTGCCAGCTCACCAACCCTAGCTGGGGACACCGGGGAGCTGTTTTTT.

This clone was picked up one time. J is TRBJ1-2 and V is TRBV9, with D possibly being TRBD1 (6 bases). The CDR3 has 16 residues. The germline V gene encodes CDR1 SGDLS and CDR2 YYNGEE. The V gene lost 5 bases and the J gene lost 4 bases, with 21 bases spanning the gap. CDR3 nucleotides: TGTGCCAGCAGTCCAAACCAGGGGAGGGGCGCCTATGGCTACACCTTC. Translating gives CASSPNQGRGAYGYTF.

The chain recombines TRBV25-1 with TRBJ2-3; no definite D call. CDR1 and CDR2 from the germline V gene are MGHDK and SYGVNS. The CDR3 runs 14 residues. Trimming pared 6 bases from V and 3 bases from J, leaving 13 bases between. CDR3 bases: TGTGCCAGCAGCCGGAGAATGATTACAGATACGCAGTATTTT. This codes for CASSRRMITDTQYF.

The CDR3, as DNA: TGTGCCAGCAGCTCCTCCACTAGCGGGAACTTCCAACCGATCTACGAGCAGTACGTC. Residues: CASSSSTSGNFQPIYEQYV. The V gene is TRBV11-2, the J gene TRBJ2-7; TRBD2 agrees at 10 bases. Germline-derived CDR1 and CDR2 are SGHAT and FQNNGV. Trimming took 4 bases from V and 3 from J; bases not matched to a gene: 18. This CDR3 spans 19 amino acids.

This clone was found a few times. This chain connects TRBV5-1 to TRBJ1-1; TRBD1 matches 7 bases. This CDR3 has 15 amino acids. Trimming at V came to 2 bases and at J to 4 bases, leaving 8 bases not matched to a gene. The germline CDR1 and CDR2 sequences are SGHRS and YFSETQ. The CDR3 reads CASSLTTGWGTEAFF. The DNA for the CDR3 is TGCGCCAGCAGCTTAACGACAGGGTGGGGCACTGAAGCTTTCTTT.

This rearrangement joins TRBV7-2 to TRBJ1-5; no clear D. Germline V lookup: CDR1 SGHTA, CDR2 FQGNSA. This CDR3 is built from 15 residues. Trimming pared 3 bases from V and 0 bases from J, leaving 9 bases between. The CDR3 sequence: CASSFAGYSNQPQHF. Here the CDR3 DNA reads TGTGCCAGCAGCTTCGCGGGGTATAGCAATCAGCCCCAGCATTTT.

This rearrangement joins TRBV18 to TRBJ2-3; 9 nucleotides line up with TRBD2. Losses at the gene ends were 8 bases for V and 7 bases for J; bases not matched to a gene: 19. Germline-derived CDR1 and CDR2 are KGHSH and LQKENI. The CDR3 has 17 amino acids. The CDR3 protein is CASRLTYSGRVVNTQYF. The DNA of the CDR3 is TGTGCCAGCCGACTAACATATAGCGGGAGAGTTGTCAATACGCAGTATTTT.

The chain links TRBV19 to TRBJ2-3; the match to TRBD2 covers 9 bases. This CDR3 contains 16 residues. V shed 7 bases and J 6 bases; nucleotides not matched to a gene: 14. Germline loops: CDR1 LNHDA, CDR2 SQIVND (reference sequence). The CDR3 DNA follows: TGTGCCAGTACCGCCTCGTTGCGGGAGGGATCCGATACGCAGTATTTT. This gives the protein CASTASLREGSDTQYF.

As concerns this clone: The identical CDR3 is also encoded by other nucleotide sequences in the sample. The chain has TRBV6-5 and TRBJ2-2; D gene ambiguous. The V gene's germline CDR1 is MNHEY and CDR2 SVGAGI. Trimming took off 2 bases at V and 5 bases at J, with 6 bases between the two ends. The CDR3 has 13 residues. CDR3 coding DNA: TGTGCCAGCAGTTACGTGGCTACCGGGGAGCTGTTTTTT. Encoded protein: CASSYVATGELFF.

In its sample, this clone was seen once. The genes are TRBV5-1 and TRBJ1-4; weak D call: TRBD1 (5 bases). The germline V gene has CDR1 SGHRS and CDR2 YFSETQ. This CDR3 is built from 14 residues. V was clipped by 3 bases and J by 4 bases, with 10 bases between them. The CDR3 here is CASSWAGDNEKLFF. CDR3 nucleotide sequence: TGCGCCAGCAGCTGGGCGGGGGATAATGAAAAACTGTTTTTT. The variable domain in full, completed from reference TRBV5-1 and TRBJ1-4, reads KAGVTQTPRYLIKTRGQQVTLSCSPISGHRSVSWYQQTPGQGLQFLFEYFSETQRNKGNFPGRFSGRQFSNSRSEMNVSTLELGDSALYLCASSWAGDNEKLFFGSGTQLSVL.

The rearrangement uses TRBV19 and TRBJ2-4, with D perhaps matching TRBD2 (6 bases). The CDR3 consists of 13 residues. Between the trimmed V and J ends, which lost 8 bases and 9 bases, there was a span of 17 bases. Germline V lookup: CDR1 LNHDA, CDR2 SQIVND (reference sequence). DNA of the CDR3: TGTGCCAGTGGGGACCCCACGGAGGGCATTCAGTACTTC. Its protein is CASGDPTEGIQYF.

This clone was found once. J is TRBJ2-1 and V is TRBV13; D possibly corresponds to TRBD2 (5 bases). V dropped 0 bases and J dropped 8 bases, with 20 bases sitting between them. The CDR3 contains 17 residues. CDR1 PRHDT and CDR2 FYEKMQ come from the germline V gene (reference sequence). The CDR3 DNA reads TGTGCCAGCAGCTTAGGCCGATGGGGAGCCCACGTCGATGAGCAGTTCTTC. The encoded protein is CASSLGRWGAHVDEQFF.

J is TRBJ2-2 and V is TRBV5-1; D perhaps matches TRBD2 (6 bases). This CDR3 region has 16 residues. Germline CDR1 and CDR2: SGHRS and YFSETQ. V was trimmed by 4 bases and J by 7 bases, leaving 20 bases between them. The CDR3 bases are TGCGCCAGCAGCGCTAGCGCGACCTCGGTGGGCGGGGAGCTGTTTTTT. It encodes CASSASATSVGGELFF.

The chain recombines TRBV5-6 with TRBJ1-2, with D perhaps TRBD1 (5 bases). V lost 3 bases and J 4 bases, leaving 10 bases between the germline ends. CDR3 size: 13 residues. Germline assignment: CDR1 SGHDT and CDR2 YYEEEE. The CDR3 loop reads CASSWQGGYGYTF. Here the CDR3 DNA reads TGTGCCAGCAGCTGGCAGGGCGGCTATGGCTACACCTTC.

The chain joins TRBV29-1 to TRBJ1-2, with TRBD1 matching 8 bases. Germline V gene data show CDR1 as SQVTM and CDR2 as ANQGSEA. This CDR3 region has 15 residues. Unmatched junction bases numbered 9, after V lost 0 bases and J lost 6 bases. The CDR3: CSVEDPGRGHDGYTF. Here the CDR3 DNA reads TGCAGCGTTGAAGATCCAGGCAGGGGGCACGATGGCTACACCTTC.

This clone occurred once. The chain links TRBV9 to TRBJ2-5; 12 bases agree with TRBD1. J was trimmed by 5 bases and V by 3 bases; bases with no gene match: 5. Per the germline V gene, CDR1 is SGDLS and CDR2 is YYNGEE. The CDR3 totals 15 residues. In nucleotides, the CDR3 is TGTGCCAGCAGCGCATCCGGGACAGGGGGCGAGACCCAGTACTTC. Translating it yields CASSASGTGGETQYF.

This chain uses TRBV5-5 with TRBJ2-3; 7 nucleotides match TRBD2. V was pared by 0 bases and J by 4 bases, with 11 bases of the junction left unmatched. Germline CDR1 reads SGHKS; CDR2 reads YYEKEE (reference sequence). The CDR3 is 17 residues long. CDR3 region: CASSLAVSSGPADTQYF. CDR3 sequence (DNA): TGTGCCAGCAGCTTGGCCGTCTCTAGCGGACCCGCAGATACGCAGTATTTT.